These T cell receptor beta chains were read from a single sample in a study of blood T cell repertoires in COVID-19. This table comes from immunoSEQ multiplex PCR, and its TCRdb copy is limited to in-frame clones, with some not included. The sample carries just over 150,000 clones, around 89% recorded once. Material for sequencing was peripheral blood. The source is a woman aged 40 to 50 with acute or convalescent COVID-19. The conserved cysteine and the conserved F or W are not part of the CDR3 here. Fields, in order: D gene, V gene, CDR3 protein. A D gene is named only where the DNA matches it firmly.

>TRBD1|TRBV9
ASSPRDRVSGYT
>TRBD2|TRBV7-3
ASSLKRGGLEDTQY
>TRBD1|TRBV28
ASSGPGQGFTGNTIY
>-|TRBV30
AWSRGTGNTIY
>TRBD2|TRBV7-2
ASSSSGGPYIEQF
>-|TRBV20-1
SATDRPLGNTIY
>TRBD1|TRBV11-2
ASSLDLGTGVAEAF
>-|TRBV7-3
ASSPGGVGEQY
>TRBD2|TRBV3-1/TRBV3-2
ASSQEILAGGPYEQY
>TRBD1|TRBV30
ARRTGVNSPLH
>TRBD2|TRBV5-1
ASSLEMSGGSSRF